This entry features one T cell receptor beta chain sequence. The antigen is undetermined. Repertoires were generated with immunoSEQ multiplex PCR, while TCRdb's copy carries only in-frame clones and drops some. There are about 150,000 clones in the sample; nearly 95% occur only once, and about 2.3% lies in the top ten. The entry originates in a study of T cell responses to AZD1222 COVID-19 vaccine. General study points: Females outnumbered males among donors, who were mostly white British; clonal diversity was possibly underestimated. Spike-specific TCR breadth and depth grew following two AZD1222 doses.

The CDR3 runs to 11 residues. Germline CDR1 reads DFQATT; CDR2 reads SNEGSKA (reference sequence). The sequence was obtained from an adult in good health. The V gene is TRBV20-1, the J gene TRBJ2-5; the D is unclear. The sample here was peripheral blood, taken on day 0 of AZD1222 vaccination. CDR3 DNA sequence: TGCAGCGCCCAGAGCCTAGAGACCCAGTACTTC. As protein: CSAQSLETQYF.